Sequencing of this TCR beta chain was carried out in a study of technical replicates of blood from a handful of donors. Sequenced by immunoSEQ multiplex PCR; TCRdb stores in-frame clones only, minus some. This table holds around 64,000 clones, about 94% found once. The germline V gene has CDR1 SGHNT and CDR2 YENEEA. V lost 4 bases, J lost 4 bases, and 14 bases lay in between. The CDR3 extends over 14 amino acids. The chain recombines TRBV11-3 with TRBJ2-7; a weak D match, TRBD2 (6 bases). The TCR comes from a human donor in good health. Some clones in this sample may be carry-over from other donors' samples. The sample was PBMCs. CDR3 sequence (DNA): TGTGCCAGCAGCTCATCCACTAGCCCATACGAGCAGTACTTC. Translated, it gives CASSSSTSPYEQYF.